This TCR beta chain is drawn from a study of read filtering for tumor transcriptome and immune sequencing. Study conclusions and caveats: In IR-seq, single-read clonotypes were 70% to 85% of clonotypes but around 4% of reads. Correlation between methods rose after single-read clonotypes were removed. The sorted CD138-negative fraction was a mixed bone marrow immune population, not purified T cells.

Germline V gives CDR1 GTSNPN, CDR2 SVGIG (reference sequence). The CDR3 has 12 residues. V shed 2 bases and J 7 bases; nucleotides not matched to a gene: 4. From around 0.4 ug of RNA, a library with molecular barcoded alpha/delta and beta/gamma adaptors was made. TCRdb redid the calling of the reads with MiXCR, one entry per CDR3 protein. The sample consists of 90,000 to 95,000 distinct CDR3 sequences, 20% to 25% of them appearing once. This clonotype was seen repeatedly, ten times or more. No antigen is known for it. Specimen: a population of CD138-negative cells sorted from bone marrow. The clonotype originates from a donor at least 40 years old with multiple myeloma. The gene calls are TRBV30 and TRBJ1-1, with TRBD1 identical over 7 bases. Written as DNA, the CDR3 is TGTGCCTGGAGTCCACAGGGGAATGAAGCTTTCTTT. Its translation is CAWSPQGNEAFF.